These 2 T cell receptor beta chains originate from one sample sequenced in a study of T cell changes during pregnancy in multiple sclerosis. TCRdb's table, derived via immunoSEQ multiplex PCR, lists solely in-frame clones and lacks some. The data contain more than 25,000 clones, approximately 88% of them seen just once; the ten biggest clones take up around a tenth. The source was CD8+ T cells from peripheral blood mononuclear cells, collected in the first trimester of pregnancy. Receptor source: a female donor with multiple sclerosis, enrolled in a pregnancy study.

The genes are TRBV7-3 and TRBJ2-2; D remains ambiguous. In germline, CDR1 is SGHTA, CDR2 FQGTGA. This CDR3 comprises 13 residues. V was shortened by 5 bases and J by 6 bases, with 10 bases between the two germline ends. The CDR3 loop reads CASSARASGELFF. The CDR3 DNA is TGTGCCAGCAGCGCCCGAGCTTCCGGGGAGCTGTTTTTT.

The genes are TRBV19 and TRBJ2-7; TRBD1 agrees at 8 bases. Germline lookup yields CDR1 LNHDA and CDR2 SQIVND (reference sequence). CDR3 size: 14 residues. The V and J ends lost 5 bases and 2 bases, in that order; junction bases with no gene match: 5. The CDR3 sequence: CASSAQGAPYEQYF. The CDR3 DNA reads TGTGCCAGTAGTGCCCAGGGGGCCCCCTACGAGCAGTACTTC.